The 20 T cell receptor beta chains reported below all come from one sample, sequenced in a study of radiation and T cells in renal cell carcinoma (dated by TCRdb to about 2020). This sample's time point label indicates: blood 2 weeks post-SBRT. According to the study, the label for this sample's treatment or condition signals: 15 Gy SBRT to primary tumor, nephrectomy 4 weeks later. The receptor library was made with the immunoSEQ multiplex PCR assay. TCRdb provides this immuneACCESS table in a form limited to in-frame rearrangements. Some clones are lacking; in checked studies, under half of them reflect an unresolved V gene, and why the rest are absent is not known. This sample comprises some 75,000 clones, more than 75% of them detected only once. The ten top clones hold 5.8% of the sample. The sample here was blood, taken from a patient whose treatment included radiotherapy and nephrectomy. These receptors were collected from a man aged 60 to 75 with renal cell carcinoma.

V usage is TRBV4-3 and J usage is TRBJ2-2, with D perhaps matching TRBD1 or TRBD2 (5 bases each). This CDR3 is built from 16 residues. Per germline, CDR1 LGHNA and CDR2 YSLEER. Between the trimmed V and J ends, which lost 1 base and 1 base, there was a span of 10 bases. The CDR3 loop reads CASSQVFGGNTGELFF. As DNA, the CDR3 is TGCGCCAGCAGCCAAGTTTTTGGGGGGAACACCGGGGAGCTGTTTTTT.

This chain links TRBV27 with TRBJ1-5; 7 bases are shared with TRBD1. The CDR3 is made up of 17 amino acids. V lost 2 bases to trimming and J lost 5 bases; unmatched junction nucleotides: 12. CDR1 MNHEY and CDR2 SMNVEV come from the germline V gene (reference sequence). This chain's CDR3 is CASSLSFGTAVHQPQHF. The DNA for the CDR3 is TGTGCCAGCAGTTTAAGTTTCGGGACAGCAGTCCATCAGCCCCAGCATTTT.

The V call is TRBV6-5, the J call TRBJ2-7, with 13 nucleotides matching TRBD2. V trimming: 6 bases; J trimming: 6 bases; junction bases outside the gene matches: 8. Germline loops: CDR1 MNHEY, CDR2 SVGAGI. The CDR3 consists of 15 residues. This CDR3 reads CASRRGRTSGSEQYF. The CDR3 bases are TGTGCCAGCAGGAGGGGTCGGACTAGCGGGAGCGAGCAGTACTTC.

The chain links TRBV28 to TRBJ2-3; perhaps TRBD1 as D (5 bases). V lost 4 bases to trimming and J lost 3 bases, with 17 bases between them. Germline CDR1 MDHEN, CDR2 SYDVKM. The length of the CDR3 is 16 residues. This CDR3 reads CASSSRGVKNTDTQYF. The DNA for the CDR3 is TGTGCCAGCAGTTCAAGGGGCGTTAAGAATACAGATACGCAGTATTTT.

V usage is TRBV13 and J usage is TRBJ2-3, with D possibly being TRBD1 or TRBD2 (6 bases each). CDR3 size: 18 residues. V gave up 0 bases and J gave up 2 bases, with 18 bases separating them. The germline V gene has CDR1 PRHDT and CDR2 FYEKMQ (reference sequence). The CDR3 nucleotides are TGTGCCAGCAGCTTAGGTATGGGCGGGACAACCATCACAGATACGCAGTATTTT. Translating it yields CASSLGMGGTTITDTQYF.

The chain recombines TRBV11-2 with TRBJ1-3, with D hard to call. Germline values: CDR1 SGHAT, CDR2 FQNNGV. The CDR3 length is 15 residues. V was shortened by 5 bases and J by 2 bases, with 13 bases between the two germline ends. The CDR3 DNA follows: TGTGCCAGCAGCAAACAGCAGCTGACTGGAAACACCATATATTTT. Translating gives CASSKQQLTGNTIYF.

This clone was counted between two and nine times. The genes are TRBV6-1 and TRBJ1-1; D call uncertain. Trimming cost V 4 bases and J 4 bases, with 13 bases left between them. In germline, CDR1 is MNHNS, CDR2 SASEGT. This CDR3 is 14 amino acids long. CDR3 protein: CASSARVGVTEAFF. In DNA form, the CDR3 reads TGTGCCAGCAGTGCCAGAGTAGGAGTCACTGAAGCTTTCTTT.

This chain's CDR3 is CASSWRTDYEQYF. The CDR3 nucleotides are TGTGCCAGCAGCTGGAGAACCGATTACGAGCAGTACTTC. The V gene is TRBV9, the J gene TRBJ2-7; no reliable D call. V was pared by 4 bases and J by 4 bases, with 12 bases between. Germline CDR1 SGDLS, CDR2 YYNGEE. The CDR3 is 13 amino acids.

There are a few counts of this clone. The chain uses TRBV4-1 and TRBJ1-5; a possible D gene is TRBD1 (5 bases). This CDR3 is built from 15 residues. CDR1 is MGHRA and CDR2 is YSYEKL in the germline V gene. The V gene lost 0 bases and the J gene lost 2 bases, with 8 bases spanning the gap. The CDR3 protein is CASSQEGGGNQPQHF. CDR3 sequence (DNA): TGCGCCAGCAGCCAAGAGGGGGGTGGCAATCAGCCCCAGCATTTT.

The J gene is TRBJ2-7, the V gene TRBV29-1, with a tentative D call TRBD1 (5 bases). This CDR3 is built from 11 residues. With 5 bases removed from V and 3 bases from J, the gap between germline ends came to 8 bases. Germline V gene data show CDR1 as SQVTM and CDR2 as ANQGSEA. In DNA form, the CDR3 reads TGCAGCGTTTTAAGGGGCTACGAGCAGTACTTC. This encodes CSVLRGYEQYF.

This clone has a single count. The chain employs TRBV6-5 and TRBJ1-4; D uncertain. The CDR3 is 14 residues long. CDR1 and CDR2 (germline): MNHEY, SVGAGI. Trimming took 6 bases from V and 7 from J, leaving 15 bases between them. The CDR3, as DNA: TGTGCCAGCAGCCCCGAGTGGGATACTGAAAAACTGTTTTTT. Amino acid sequence: CASSPEWDTEKLFF.

The chain carries TRBV7-2 and TRBJ1-2; 8 nucleotides line up with TRBD1. The V and J ends lost 5 bases and 4 bases, in that order; junction bases with no gene match: 12. Germline V gives CDR1 SGHTA, CDR2 FQGNSA. CDR3 length: 16 amino acids. CDR3 in amino acids: CASSSAGGQGLYGYTF. The CDR3, as DNA: TGTGCCAGCAGCAGCGCGGGAGGACAGGGTCTCTATGGCTACACCTTC.

V and J are TRBV11-1 and TRBJ2-7, with 7 bases matching TRBD2. From germline, CDR1 is SGHAT and CDR2 FQDESV (reference sequence). The J segment lost 3 bases and the V segment lost 5 bases, leaving 1 base of the junction unmatched. The CDR3 runs to 12 residues. The CDR3 sequence is CASSPSGYEQYF. DNA for the CDR3: TGTGCCAGCAGCCCTAGCGGCTACGAGCAGTACTTC.

This rearrangement joins TRBV4-1 to TRBJ2-1; D gene ambiguous. Trimming pared 1 base from V and 1 base from J, leaving 14 bases between. Germline lookup yields CDR1 MGHRA and CDR2 YSYEKL. The CDR3 totals 17 residues. The DNA for the CDR3 is TGCGCCAGCAGCCAAGGGGGTAGCCTTAGGTCCTACAATGAGCAGTTCTTC. It encodes CASSQGGSLRSYNEQFF.

This chain connects TRBV5-1 to TRBJ2-1; D ambiguous. The CDR3 runs to 16 residues. Trimming pared 0 bases from V and 0 bases from J, leaving 10 bases between. Germline loops: CDR1 SGHRS, CDR2 YFSETQ. CDR3 protein: CASSLVTSSSYNEQFF. The CDR3 DNA reads TGCGCCAGCAGCTTGGTTACCTCAAGCTCCTACAATGAGCAGTTCTTC.

The chain joins TRBV9 to TRBJ2-3; D is uncertain. CDR1 and CDR2 from the germline V gene are SGDLS and YYNGEE. Trimming pared 4 bases from V and 7 bases from J, leaving 10 bases between. The length of the CDR3 is 12 residues. CDR3 nucleotides: TGTGCCAGCAGCCCCCGTCGCCATACGCAGTATTTT. Residues: CASSPRRHTQYF.

The V gene is TRBV5-6, the J gene TRBJ1-1; D is possibly TRBD1 (6 bases). Germline CDR1 SGHDT, CDR2 YYEEEE. V was cut by 4 bases and J by 1 base, with 17 bases left in between. This CDR3 is 16 amino acids long. The CDR3 sequence: CASSTGPGARNTEAFF. Here the CDR3 DNA reads TGTGCCAGCAGCACGGGCCCGGGGGCGCGGAACACTGAAGCTTTCTTT.

About this clone itself: One junction end disagrees with the germline gene, perhaps due to a read error. The chain links TRBV14 to TRBJ2-1; D possibly uses TRBD1 or TRBD2 (5 bases each). Germline-derived CDR1 and CDR2 are SGHDN and FVKESK. The CDR3 has 12 amino acids. The chain's CDR3 is CHGALLGNEQFF. The CDR3 DNA sequence: TGCCACGGGGCCCTCTTGGGCAATGAGCAGTTCTTC.

This clone was detected only a few times. The V call is TRBV18, the J call TRBJ2-7, with D unresolved. V shed 6 bases and J shed 6 bases, with 15 bases lying between them. Germline lookup yields CDR1 KGHSH and CDR2 LQKENI. This CDR3 spans 13 amino acids. CDR3 loop: CASSPPTLGEQYF. DNA of the CDR3: TGTGCCAGCTCGCCCCCGACGCTGGGCGAGCAGTACTTC.

This chain uses TRBV5-8 with TRBJ2-7, with D uncertain. CDR1 and CDR2 (germline): SGHTS, YDEGEE. CDR3 size: 12 residues. Trimming cost V 0 bases and J 2 bases, with 3 bases left between them. For the CDR3, the DNA is TGTGCCAGCAGCTTGGGGGCCTACGAGCAGTACTTC. Its protein is CASSLGAYEQYF.